The clone carrying this T cell receptor (beta chain) was seen at least ten times. Antigen specificity is unknown. The data were taken from a study of blood T cells in healthy people across ages. General study points: Per million T cells, the diversity of TCR beta decreased roughly linearly as age advanced.

Healthy Caucasian individuals from Russia aged about 6 to 90 served as donors. PBMCs were isolated at a quantity of at least 6 million per sample. V shed 6 bases and J 2 bases; nucleotides not matched to a gene: 4. Germline lookup yields CDR1 MNHEY and CDR2 SVGEGT. The CDR3 length is 15 residues. With a J-beta primer mix and a sample-barcoded 5' primer, a second PCR ran 7 to 11 cycles. Each CDR3 protein is one row after TCRdb ran MiXCR on the 5' RACE reads. Seen here are fewer than 2 million distinct CDR3 sequences, 30% to 40% observed once, and the top ten hold 20% to 25%. The clonotype was recovered from a human donor in good health. The V and J genes are TRBV6-2 or TRBV6-3 and TRBJ2-5; 12 bases are shared with TRBD2. Sequenced sample: blood. The CDR3 reads CASRPGTSGQETQYF. Here the CDR3 DNA reads TGTGCCAGCAGGCCCGGGACTAGCGGGCAAGAGACCCAGTACTTC.